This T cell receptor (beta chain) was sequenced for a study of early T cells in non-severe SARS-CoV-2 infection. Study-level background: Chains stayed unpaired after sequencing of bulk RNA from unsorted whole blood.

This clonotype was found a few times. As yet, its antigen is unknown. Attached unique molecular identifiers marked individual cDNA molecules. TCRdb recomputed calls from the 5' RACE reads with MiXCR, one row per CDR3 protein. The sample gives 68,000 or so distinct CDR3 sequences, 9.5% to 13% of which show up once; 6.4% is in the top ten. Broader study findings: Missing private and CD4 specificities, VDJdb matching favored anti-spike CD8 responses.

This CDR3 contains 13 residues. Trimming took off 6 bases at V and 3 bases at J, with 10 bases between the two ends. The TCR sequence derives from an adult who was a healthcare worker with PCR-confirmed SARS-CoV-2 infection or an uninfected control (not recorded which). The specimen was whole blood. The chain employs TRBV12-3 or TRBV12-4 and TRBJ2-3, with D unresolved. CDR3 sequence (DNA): TGTGCCAGCAGGGCCACTTCTACAGATACGCAGTATTTT. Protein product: CASRATSTDTQYF.